These T cell receptor beta chains were read from a single sample in a study of shared clonotypes between healthy human individuals. TCRdb's table, derived via immunoSEQ multiplex PCR, lists solely in-frame clones and lacks some. The sample consists of around 100,000 clones, less than 80% of them appearing once. Sequencing was carried out using memory CD8+ T cells sorted from blood. All receptors derive from a man under 40 in good health. Both conserved end residues are part of each CDR3. The D gene is left open where the match is weak. Where a row states a size, it is once, few, many or the class of an expanded clone; other rows omit it.

D,size,J,V,CDR3,DNA
-,-,TRBJ2-3,TRBV5-1,CASSLEGGGAGVVADTQYF,TGCGCCAGCAGCTTGGAAGGGGGCGGAGCGGGAGTGGTAGCAGATACGCAGTATTTT
-,many,TRBJ2-7,TRBV11-2,CASSLVGTSSEQYF,TGTGCCAGCAGCTTAGTAGGGACCTCAAGCGAGCAGTACTTC
-,-,TRBJ1-1,TRBV7-2,CASSSQGGNTEAFF,TGTGCCAGCAGCTCTCAAGGGGGGAACACTGAAGCTTTCTTT
-,once,TRBJ2-1,TRBV13,CASSSLVYNEQFF,TGTGCCAGCAGCTCCCTAGTTTACAATGAGCAGTTCTTC
-,few,TRBJ2-1,TRBV5-8,CASSFPRPPQGRQFF,TGTGCCAGCAGCTTCCCGAGACCGCCGCAGGGAAGGCAGTTCTTC
TRBD2,-,TRBJ2-5,TRBV7-9,CASSLGIGGETQYF,TGTGCCAGCAGCTTAGGAATCGGGGGGGAGACCCAGTACTTC
TRBD2,-,TRBJ2-7,TRBV4-2,CASSPTSGSFEQYF,TGTGCCAGCAGCCCGACTAGCGGGAGCTTCGAGCAGTACTTC
-,-,TRBJ2-6,TRBV5-5,CASSSGPPKAGANVLTF,TGTGCCAGCAGCTCCGGTCCTCCGAAGGCTGGGGCCAACGTCCTGACTTTC
-,many,TRBJ2-4,TRBV19,CASIMPGYPIQYF,TGTGCCAGTATCATGCCGGGATACCCCATTCAGTACTTC
TRBD1,-,TRBJ2-7,TRBV28,CASSFFGRGPYEQYF,TGTGCCAGCAGTTTTTTCGGCAGGGGGCCCTACGAGCAGTACTTC
-,-,TRBJ2-7,TRBV29-1,CSVEEWRKLIPYEQYF,TGCAGCGTTGAAGAATGGCGGAAACTAATCCCCTACGAGCAGTACTTC
-,-,TRBJ2-1,TRBV7-6,CASSFTQGRNEQFF,TGTGCCAGCAGCTTTACACAAGGACGGAATGAGCAGTTCTTC
-,-,TRBJ2-3,TRBV9,CASSVGSAYDTDTQYF,TGTGCCAGCAGCGTAGGGTCGGCATACGACACAGATACGCAGTATTTT
-,-,TRBJ1-6,TRBV30,CAWRGPGNSPLHF,TGTGCCTGGAGAGGGCCGGGAAACTCACCCCTCCACTTT
-,-,TRBJ2-3,TRBV25-1,CASSGGVSTDTQYF,TGTGCCAGCAGTGGCGGGGTTAGCACAGATACGCAGTATTTT
TRBD1,once,TRBJ2-5,TRBV4-1,CASSPDRGQVTQYF,TGCGCCAGCAGCCCGGACAGGGGGCAGGTGACCCAGTACTTC
-,few,TRBJ1-2,TRBV4-1,CASSQGAGSYGYTF,TGCGCCAGCAGCCAAGGGGCGGGGAGCTATGGCTACACCTTC
TRBD1,-,TRBJ2-1,TRBV29-1,CSATGVTYNEQFF,TGCAGCGCGACAGGGGTCACCTACAATGAGCAGTTCTTC
TRBD1,-,TRBJ2-7,TRBV7-9,CASSSWGTGDHEQYF,TGTGCCAGCAGCTCTTGGGGGACAGGGGACCACGAGCAGTACTTC
-,once,TRBJ2-2,TRBV2,CASDRKDTGELFF,TGTGCCAGCGACAGAAAAGACACCGGGGAGCTGTTTTTT
TRBD2,-,TRBJ2-4,TRBV7-8,CASTPLGGRGDIQYF,TGTGCCAGCACCCCCCTGGGAGGGCGCGGGGACATTCAGTACTTC
TRBD1,-,TRBJ1-1,TRBV6-1,CASSTRQGQWSEAFF,TGTGCCAGCAGTACCCGACAGGGGCAGTGGTCTGAAGCTTTCTTT
-,-,TRBJ2-2,TRBV27,CASSLQLAIGELFF,TGTGCCAGCAGTTTACAGCTAGCCATCGGGGAGCTGTTTTTT
-,-,TRBJ2-7,TRBV7-6,CASSEGPGVYEQYF,TGTGCCAGCAGCGAGGGACCCGGGGTCTACGAGCAGTACTTC
TRBD2,-,TRBJ2-3,TRBV7-9,CASSDSGRGPDTQYF,TGTGCCAGCAGTGATAGCGGGAGGGGCCCAGATACGCAGTATTTT
TRBD2,-,TRBJ2-1,TRBV4-1,CASSQVGLAGGPERSNEQFF,TGCGCCAGCAGCCAAGTAGGACTAGCGGGAGGCCCGGAACGGTCCAATGAGCAGTTCTTC
-,-,TRBJ2-1,TRBV27,CASSSLSSYNEQFF,TGTGCCAGCAGTTCCCTGAGCTCCTACAATGAGCAGTTCTTC
-,-,TRBJ2-3,TRBV5-1,CASSLALTSGDYTDTQYF,TGCGCCAGCAGCTTGGCCCTTACCTCAGGGGACTACACAGATACGCAGTATTTT
-,-,TRBJ1-1,TRBV28,CASSLGTHTEAFF,TGTGCCAGCAGTTTGGGGACCCACACTGAAGCTTTCTTT
-,-,TRBJ1-5,TRBV7-9,CASSLAPYRTQHF,TGTGCCAGCAGCTTAGCGCCTTACAGGACCCAGCATTTT
TRBD1,-,TRBJ1-2,TRBV7-6,CASSIGGAGYGYTF,TGTGCCAGCAGCATAGGGGGCGCCGGCTATGGCTACACCTTC
-,-,TRBJ2-4,TRBV7-6,CASSSVGEAVKNIQYF,TGTGCCAGCAGCTCCGTCGGGGAGGCTGTGAAAAACATTCAGTACTTC
TRBD2,-,TRBJ2-3,TRBV4-1,CASSQDLAGSADTQYF,TGCGCCAGCAGCCAAGATCTAGCGGGATCCGCAGATACGCAGTATTTT